These T cell receptor beta chains were read from a single sample in a study of OX40 agonist ivuxolimab in advanced cancers. Some clones are missing from TCRdb's copy, which holds only in-frame ones; the method was immunoSEQ multiplex PCR. Here the sample spans about 72,000 clones, 80% to 90% being singletons. Specimen: CD4+ or CD8+ T cells sorted from blood, collected in a trial of the OX40 agonist ivuxolimab. These receptors were taken from an adult with an advanced solid tumor such as melanoma, head and neck, liver or kidney cancer. The CDR3 runs from the conserved cysteine through the conserved F or W. The order of the fields is J gene, V gene, D gene, clone size, CDR3 DNA, CDR3 protein. The D gene is left open where the match is weak. Size is stated for part of the rows, as once, few or many counts, or as a class when the clone is expanded.

J gene: TRBJ1-1
V gene: TRBV7-8
D gene: -
clone size: -
CDR3 DNA: TGTGCCAGCAGCTTAGTTAGTCGAGGGGGTCGCACTGAAGCTTTCTTT
CDR3 protein: CASSLVSRGGRTEAFF

J gene: TRBJ2-3
V gene: TRBV4-1
D gene: -
clone size: -
CDR3 DNA: TGCGCCAGCAGCCAAGAAGGGGGATTAGCGGCCCCTGATCTGCAGTATTTT
CDR3 protein: CASSQEGGLAAPDLQYF

J gene: TRBJ2-3
V gene: TRBV5-8
D gene: TRBD2
clone size: -
CDR3 DNA: TGTGCCAGCAGCTTGGCCCTAGCGGGGAACACAGATACGCAGTATTTT
CDR3 protein: CASSLALAGNTDTQYF

J gene: TRBJ1-1
V gene: TRBV7-3
D gene: -
clone size: -
CDR3 DNA: TGTGCCAGCAGCTTCCACGCCGGGAACACTGAAGCTTTCTTT
CDR3 protein: CASSFHAGNTEAFF

J gene: TRBJ2-3
V gene: TRBV28
D gene: -
clone size: -
CDR3 DNA: TGTGCCAGCCGATCCACAGATACGCAGTATTTT
CDR3 protein: CASRSTDTQYF

J gene: TRBJ2-1
V gene: TRBV29-1
D gene: TRBD2
clone size: -
CDR3 DNA: TGCAGCGTTGAACTGTTAGCGGGAGGTTTGAATACGGGTGAGCAGTTCTTC
CDR3 protein: CSVELLAGGLNTGEQFF

J gene: TRBJ1-1
V gene: TRBV19
D gene: -
clone size: -
CDR3 DNA: TGTGCCAGTAGTATCCCGGACAGTGGGACTGAAGCTTTCTTT
CDR3 protein: CASSIPDSGTEAFF

J gene: TRBJ2-3
V gene: TRBV5-1
D gene: -
clone size: -
CDR3 DNA: TGCGCCAGCAGCTTGGCCCCTCTGGCTAGCACAGATACGCAGTATTTT
CDR3 protein: CASSLAPLASTDTQYF

J gene: TRBJ2-3
V gene: TRBV27
D gene: TRBD2
clone size: -
CDR3 DNA: TGTGCCAGCAAGTCGGCGGGAGGGGGGCGGAGCACAGATACGCAGTATTTT
CDR3 protein: CASKSAGGGRSTDTQYF

J gene: TRBJ1-1
V gene: TRBV30
D gene: -
clone size: -
CDR3 DNA: TGTGCCTGGAGTTTCCGGGTGGGCACTGAAGCTTTCTTT
CDR3 protein: CAWSFRVGTEAFF

J gene: TRBJ1-4
V gene: TRBV7-2
D gene: TRBD1
clone size: -
CDR3 DNA: TGTGCCAGCAGCGCCCGGACAGGGGGCATGAAACTGTTTTTT
CDR3 protein: CASSARTGGMKLFF

J gene: TRBJ1-1
V gene: TRBV19
D gene: -
clone size: -
CDR3 DNA: TGTGCCAGTAGTATTTTGGGCGTAGGAGCTTTCTTT
CDR3 protein: CASSILGVGAFF

J gene: TRBJ2-7
V gene: TRBV29-1
D gene: -
clone size: once
CDR3 DNA: TGCAGCGTTGATGGGGAAGGCTACGAGCAGTACTTC
CDR3 protein: CSVDGEGYEQYF

J gene: TRBJ2-7
V gene: TRBV19
D gene: -
clone size: -
CDR3 DNA: TGTGCCAGTAGTACCGTGGACAGTTCCTCCTACGAGCAGTACTTC
CDR3 protein: CASSTVDSSSYEQYF

J gene: TRBJ2-7
V gene: TRBV5-4
D gene: TRBD1
clone size: -
CDR3 DNA: TGTGCCAGCAGCTTGGGGGGGACCGGGACAGGGAGTTACGAGCAGTACTTC
CDR3 protein: CASSLGGTGTGSYEQYF

J gene: TRBJ1-1
V gene: TRBV19
D gene: TRBD1
clone size: -
CDR3 DNA: TGTGCCAGTAGTACGATAGACAGGGGGCGAACTGAAGCTTTCTTT
CDR3 protein: CASSTIDRGRTEAFF

J gene: TRBJ1-1
V gene: TRBV5-1
D gene: -
clone size: medium-sized
CDR3 DNA: TGCGCCAGCAGCCCCGAGGGAACTGAAGCTTTCTTT
CDR3 protein: CASSPEGTEAFF

J gene: TRBJ2-2
V gene: TRBV14
D gene: -
clone size: -
CDR3 DNA: TGTGCCAGCAGCCCCAATCTGAACACCGGGGAGCTGTTTTTT
CDR3 protein: CASSPNLNTGELFF

J gene: TRBJ1-6
V gene: TRBV7-9
D gene: -
clone size: -
CDR3 DNA: TGTGCCAGCAGCGGGGGACTGTCACCCCTCCACTTT
CDR3 protein: CASSGGLSPLHF

J gene: TRBJ2-6
V gene: TRBV5-1
D gene: TRBD2
clone size: -
CDR3 DNA: TGCGCCAGCAGATTGGGTGCGGGAGGCTTAGGTTCTGGGGCCAACGTCCTGACTTTC
CDR3 protein: CASRLGAGGLGSGANVLTF

J gene: TRBJ2-1
V gene: TRBV29-1
D gene: TRBD2
clone size: -
CDR3 DNA: TGCAGCGTTGAAGTCGGACTAGCGGGCGATGAGCAGTTCTTC
CDR3 protein: CSVEVGLAGDEQFF

J gene: TRBJ2-4
V gene: TRBV11-3
D gene: -
clone size: once
CDR3 DNA: TGTGCCAGCAGCTTAGAATCTATTCAGTACTTC
CDR3 protein: CASSLESIQYF

J gene: TRBJ2-5
V gene: TRBV6-1
D gene: TRBD1
clone size: -
CDR3 DNA: TGTGCCAGCATTAGGGACAGGGGGCCGGAGACCCAGTACTTC
CDR3 protein: CASIRDRGPETQYF

J gene: TRBJ1-5
V gene: TRBV5-1
D gene: TRBD1
clone size: -
CDR3 DNA: TGCGCCAGCAGCTTGTCAGGGGGCGCCGGGCAGCCCCAGCATTTT
CDR3 protein: CASSLSGGAGQPQHF

J gene: TRBJ1-6
V gene: TRBV5-1
D gene: -
clone size: -
CDR3 DNA: TGCGCCAGCAGCTTGGGACGACAGAATTCACCCCTCCACTTT
CDR3 protein: CASSLGRQNSPLHF

J gene: TRBJ2-6
V gene: TRBV7-3
D gene: TRBD1
clone size: -
CDR3 DNA: TGTGCCAGCAGCTTACCTAGGGACAGGGGCTTTGGGGCCAACGTCCTGACTTTC
CDR3 protein: CASSLPRDRGFGANVLTF

J gene: TRBJ1-1
V gene: TRBV27
D gene: -
clone size: -
CDR3 DNA: TGTGCCAGCAGTTTATTGTCGGAAACTGAAGCTTTCTTT
CDR3 protein: CASSLLSETEAFF

J gene: TRBJ1-2
V gene: TRBV2
D gene: -
clone size: -
CDR3 DNA: TGTGCCAGCAGTGATATAGGGGAGTATGGCTACACCTTC
CDR3 protein: CASSDIGEYGYTF

J gene: TRBJ2-2
V gene: TRBV6-5
D gene: -
clone size: -
CDR3 DNA: TGTGTCACGGGGGGCATGAACACCGGGGAGCTGTTTTTT
CDR3 protein: CVTGGMNTGELFF

J gene: TRBJ2-1
V gene: TRBV10-3
D gene: -
clone size: -
CDR3 DNA: TGTGCCATCAGTGCCCCGACAGGAAACTACAATGAGCAGTTCTTC
CDR3 protein: CAISAPTGNYNEQFF

J gene: TRBJ1-1
V gene: TRBV2
D gene: -
clone size: -
CDR3 DNA: TGTGCCAGCAGCGGGGAAGCTAACACTGAAGCTTTCTTT
CDR3 protein: CASSGEANTEAFF